This T cell receptor (beta chain) was retrieved from a study of vaccination effects on CD4 cells after COVID-19. On this clone itself: Its antigen is undetermined.

CDR3 length equals 14 residues. V lost 4 bases, J lost 6 bases, and 11 bases lay in between. The germline V gene encodes CDR1 KGHDR and CDR2 SFDVKD. The data were produced by immunoSEQ multiplex PCR, yet TCRdb's version contains in-frame clones alone and is incomplete. The sample lists roughly 65,000 clones, roughly four fifths occurring once. Pools of viral peptides were used by the ViraFEST assay to expand antigen-specific CD4+ T cells ahead of sequencing. After less than 11 days in culture, the CD4+ T cells were isolated. Nucleocapsid antibodies stayed negative before and after vaccination, showing no earlier SARS-CoV-2 infection. Study findings and constraints: Marked clonal contraction of both clone types appeared late after vaccination.

The sequenced sample was CD4+ T cells from PBMCs cultured with HCoV-NL63 spike peptides, obtained before COVID-19 vaccination. This receptor was taken from a human donor who received a COVID-19 vaccine. This sequence joins TRBV24-1 and TRBJ2-2; the D gene is possibly TRBD1 (5 bases). DNA of the CDR3: TGTGCCACCAGTGACCCAGGGCGGTCCGGGGAGCTGTTTTTT. Residues: CATSDPGRSGELFF.